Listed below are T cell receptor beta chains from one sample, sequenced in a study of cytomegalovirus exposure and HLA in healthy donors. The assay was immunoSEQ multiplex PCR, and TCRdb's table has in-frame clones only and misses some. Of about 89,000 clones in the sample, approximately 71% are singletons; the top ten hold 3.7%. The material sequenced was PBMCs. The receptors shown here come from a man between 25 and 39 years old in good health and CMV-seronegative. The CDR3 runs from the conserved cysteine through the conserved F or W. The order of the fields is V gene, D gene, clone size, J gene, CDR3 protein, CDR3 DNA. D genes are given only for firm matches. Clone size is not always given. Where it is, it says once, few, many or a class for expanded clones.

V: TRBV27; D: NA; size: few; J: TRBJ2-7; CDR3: CASSLSGGGLKQYF; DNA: TGTGCCAGCAGTTTATCAGGGGGGGGATTGAAGCAGTACTTC
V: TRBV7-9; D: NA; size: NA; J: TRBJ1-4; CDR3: CASSLATAGNEKLFF; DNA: TGTGCCAGCAGCCTGGCCACGGCAGGGAACGAAAAACTGTTTTTT
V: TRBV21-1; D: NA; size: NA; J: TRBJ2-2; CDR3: CASSKDRDRPNTGELFF; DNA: TGTGCCAGCAGCAAAGACCGGGACAGGCCGAACACCGGGGAGCTGTTTTTT
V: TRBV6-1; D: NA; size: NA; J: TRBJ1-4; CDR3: CASSEIQGATNEKLFF; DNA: TGTGCCAGCAGTGAGATACAGGGTGCAACTAATGAAAAACTGTTTTTT
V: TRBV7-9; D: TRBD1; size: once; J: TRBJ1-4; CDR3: CASRKTGQGWEKLFF; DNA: TGTGCCAGCAGAAAGACAGGGCAGGGTTGGGAAAAACTGTTTTTT
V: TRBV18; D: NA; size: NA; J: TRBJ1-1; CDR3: CASSPNDNFPEAFF; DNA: TGTGCCAGCTCACCAAACGACAACTTTCCTGAAGCTTTCTTT
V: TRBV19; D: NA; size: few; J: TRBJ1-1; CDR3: CASSIDQGLSTEAFF; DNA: TGTGCCAGTAGTATAGATCAGGGGTTGAGCACTGAAGCTTTCTTT
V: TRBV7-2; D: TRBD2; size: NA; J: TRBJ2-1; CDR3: CASTTGTSNNNEQFF; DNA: TGTGCCAGCACCACAGGGACTAGCAACAACAATGAGCAGTTCTTC
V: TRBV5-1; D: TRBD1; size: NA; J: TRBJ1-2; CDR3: CASSPGTGHTYGYTF; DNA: TGCGCCAGCAGCCCCGGGACAGGTCACACCTATGGCTACACCTTC
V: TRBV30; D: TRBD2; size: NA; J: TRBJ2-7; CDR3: CAWSVSGSGAYEQYF; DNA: TGTGCCTGGAGTGTTTCCGGTAGCGGGGCCTACGAGCAGTACTTC